Listed below are T cell receptor beta chains from one sample, sequenced in a study of T cell responses to AZD1222 COVID-19 vaccine. Data came from immunoSEQ multiplex PCR; TCRdb stores just in-frame clones and leaves some out. The sample includes approximately 150,000 clones, roughly 88% seen only once; the top ten take approximately 5.9%. Sequenced material: peripheral blood, taken 28 days after the second AZD1222 dose. These receptors all stem from an adult who received the AZD1222 COVID-19 vaccine. CDR3s include the opening cysteine and the closing phenylalanine or tryptophan. D genes are given only for firm matches. A row's size may be missing; if present it is once, few, many or a size class.

>TRBJ1-1|15|NA|TRBD1|TRBV12-5
CASGGGQPMNTEAFF
TGTGCTAGTGGTGGGGGACAGCCCATGAACACTGAAGCTTTCTTT
>TRBJ2-5|15|NA|TRBD2|TRBV2
CASLAGGNLRETQYF
TGTGCCAGTCTAGCGGGAGGGAACTTGCGTGAGACCCAGTACTTC
>TRBJ1-3|16|NA|NA|TRBV7-3
CASSQGPRGLGDTIYF
TGTGCCAGCAGCCAAGGGCCGCGAGGATTAGGGGACACCATATATTTT
>TRBJ1-2|18|NA|TRBD1|TRBV7-9
CASSLGWPGGRTHYGYTF
TGTGCCAGCAGCTTAGGTTGGCCAGGGGGACGCACGCACTATGGCTACACCTTC
>TRBJ1-1|13|NA|NA|TRBV12-3/TRBV12-4
CASSLGENTEAFF
TGTGCCAGCAGTCTGGGGGAAAACACTGAAGCTTTCTTT
>TRBJ2-7|13|NA|TRBD2|TRBV3-1/TRBV3-2
CASSLQRGAEQYF
TGTGCCAGCAGCCTCCAGCGGGGTGCCGAGCAGTACTTC
>TRBJ1-4|15|NA|TRBD1|TRBV28
CASSRPDRGNEKLFF
TGTGCCAGCAGTCGCCCGGACAGGGGTAATGAAAAACTGTTTTTT
>TRBJ2-2|16|NA|TRBD2|TRBV5-8
CASSPRLAGNTGELFF
TGTGCCAGCAGCCCCCGACTAGCGGGGAACACCGGGGAGCTGTTTTTT
>TRBJ1-1|12|NA|NA|TRBV11-2
CASSSSRVEAFF
TGTGCCAGCAGCTCTTCTCGGGTTGAAGCTTTCTTT
>TRBJ2-5|15|NA|NA|TRBV7-9
CASSLNRMGGETQYF
TGTGCCAGCAGCTTGAATCGTATGGGAGGAGAGACCCAGTACTTC
>TRBJ1-5|20|NA|TRBD1|TRBV11-3
CASSFRNVGTGRGSNQPQHF
TGTGCCAGCAGCTTTAGGAACGTCGGGACAGGGCGCGGGAGCAATCAGCCCCAGCATTTT
>TRBJ2-5|15|NA|TRBD1|TRBV6-5
CASSHRDRGRGTQYF
TGTGCCAGCAGTCACCGGGACAGGGGGCGGGGGACCCAGTACTTC
>TRBJ1-5|14|NA|TRBD1|TRBV4-2
CASSGTGSNQPQHF
TGTGCCAGCAGCGGGACAGGAAGCAATCAGCCCCAGCATTTT
>TRBJ2-3|14|few|NA|TRBV5-1
CASSLEGSTDTQYF
TGCGCCAGCAGCTTGGAAGGCAGCACAGATACGCAGTATTTT
>TRBJ1-5|13|NA|NA|TRBV30
CACTTSGDQPQHF
TGTGCCTGCACAACTTCCGGGGATCAGCCCCAGCATTTT
>TRBJ2-3|15|NA|TRBD2|TRBV9
CASSPSGGHTDTQYF
TGTGCCAGCAGCCCCAGCGGGGGGCACACAGATACGCAGTATTTT